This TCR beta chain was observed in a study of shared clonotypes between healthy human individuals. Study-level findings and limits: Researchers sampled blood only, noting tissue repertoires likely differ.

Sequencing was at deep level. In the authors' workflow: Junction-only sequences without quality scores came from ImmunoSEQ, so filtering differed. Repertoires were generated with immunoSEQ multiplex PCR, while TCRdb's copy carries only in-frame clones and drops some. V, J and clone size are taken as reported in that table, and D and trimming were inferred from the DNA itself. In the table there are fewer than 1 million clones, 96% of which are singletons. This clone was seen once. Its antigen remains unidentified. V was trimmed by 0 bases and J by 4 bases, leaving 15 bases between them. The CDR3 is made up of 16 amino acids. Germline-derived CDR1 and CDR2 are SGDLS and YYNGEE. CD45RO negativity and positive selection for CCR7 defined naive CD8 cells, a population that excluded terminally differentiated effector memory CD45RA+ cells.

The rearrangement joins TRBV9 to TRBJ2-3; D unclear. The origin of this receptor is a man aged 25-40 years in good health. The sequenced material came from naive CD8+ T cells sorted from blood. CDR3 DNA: TGTGCCAGCAGCGTAGAGACGGTAGGCACACCAGATACGCAGTATTTT. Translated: CASSVETVGTPDTQYF.